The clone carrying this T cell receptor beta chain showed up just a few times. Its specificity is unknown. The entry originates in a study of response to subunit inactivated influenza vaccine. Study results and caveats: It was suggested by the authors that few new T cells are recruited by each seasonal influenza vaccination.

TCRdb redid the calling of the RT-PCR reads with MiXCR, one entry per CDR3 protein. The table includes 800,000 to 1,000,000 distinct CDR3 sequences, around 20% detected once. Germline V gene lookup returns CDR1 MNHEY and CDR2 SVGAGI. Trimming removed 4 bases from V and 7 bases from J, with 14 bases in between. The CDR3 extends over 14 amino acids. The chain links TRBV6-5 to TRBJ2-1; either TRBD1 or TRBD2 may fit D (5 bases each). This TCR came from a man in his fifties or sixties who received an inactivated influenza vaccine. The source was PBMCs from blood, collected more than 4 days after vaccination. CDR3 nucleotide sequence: TGTGCCAGCAGTTCCCCGGGACCACATAATGAGCAGTTCTTC. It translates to CASSSPGPHNEQFF.